The rows below give T cell receptor beta chains drawn from one sample of a study of regulatory T cells in long-lasting Graves disease. Via MiXCR, TCRdb re-called the multiplex PCR reads, giving one row per CDR3 protein. Here the sample spans a few hundred thousand distinct CDR3 sequences, roughly 21% being singletons. This specimen was peripheral blood mononuclear cells (PBMCs), taken when the disease was refractory, from a patient treated with antithyroid drugs. The receptors were gathered from a female donor with Graves disease. Each CDR3 is given with its conserved first and last residue. D genes are given only for firm matches. Size tells how often a clone was seen (once, few, many) or the class of an expanded clone, and some rows leave it out.

clone size	V gene	D gene	J gene	CDR3 DNA	CDR3 protein
-	TRBV20-1	-	TRBJ2-7	TGCAGTGCTAGCCGGGGGACTTTAACCTACGAGCAGTACTTC	CSASRGTLTYEQYF
-	TRBV2	TRBD1	TRBJ2-1	TGTGCCAGCAGCCCGGACAGGGGAATGCACAATGAGCAGTTCTTC	CASSPDRGMHNEQFF
many	TRBV10-3	-	TRBJ1-2	TGTGCCATCAGTACGCGGGGGGGGAACTATGGCTACACCTTC	CAISTRGGNYGYTF
many	TRBV28	-	TRBJ2-7	TGTGCCAGCAGTCCCGAGCCCACGTACGAGCAGTACTTC	CASSPEPTYEQYF
-	TRBV24-1	TRBD2	TRBJ2-1	TGTGCCACCAGTGTGTTAGCGGGGGCCTACAATGAGCAGTTCTTC	CATSVLAGAYNEQFF
many	TRBV15	-	TRBJ1-2	TGTGCCACCGGAGACGGGGGCCCCTCCTATGGCTACACCTTC	CATGDGGPSYGYTF
many	TRBV11-2	-	TRBJ2-5	TGTGCCAGCAGCCCTCCGCTGGAGGGCCAGTACTTC	CASSPPLEGQYF
many	TRBV24-1	-	TRBJ1-5	TGTGCCACCAGGAGGGGGGGTCAGCCCCAGCATTTT	CATRRGGQPQHF
-	TRBV29-1	-	TRBJ1-1	TGCAGCGCTGGGGGGTGGGGAGGGAACACTGAAGCTTTCTTT	CSAGGWGGNTEAFF
-	TRBV2	-	TRBJ2-7	TGTGCCAGCAGTGACCCCGTTTCGTACGAGCAGTACTTC	CASSDPVSYEQYF
-	TRBV7-9	-	TRBJ2-3	TGTGCCAGCAGCTTTGCAGGATACACAGATACGCAGTATTTT	CASSFAGYTDTQYF
-	TRBV4-1	-	TRBJ2-7	TGCGCCAGCAGCCACTTTCAAGACAGCGGGTACGAGCAGTACTTC	CASSHFQDSGYEQYF
-	TRBV10-3	-	TRBJ1-1	TGTGCCACCGCAATGGGGGGGTTCACTGAAGCTTTCTTT	CATAMGGFTEAFF
few	TRBV5-5	-	TRBJ1-2	TGTGCCAGCAGCTTAGGCGATATCCATGGCTACACCTTC	CASSLGDIHGYTF
-	TRBV7-9	-	TRBJ1-1	TGTGCCAGCAGCTTAGCTTCCCAGATTCCTGAAGCTTTCTTT	CASSLASQIPEAFF
many	TRBV29-1	TRBD1	TRBJ2-7	TGCAGCGTCCCCTCCGGGACAGATAACTACGAGCAGTACTTC	CSVPSGTDNYEQYF
-	TRBV7-9	-	TRBJ1-3	TGTGCCAGCAACCACTACTCTGGAAACACCATATATTTT	CASNHYSGNTIYF
-	TRBV7-2	-	TRBJ2-2	TGTGCCAGCAGCTGGACAGAGAGTACCGGGGAGCTGTTTTTT	CASSWTESTGELFF
many	TRBV30	TRBD1	TRBJ1-4	TGTGCCTGGAGCGGAGACAGGGGCGAAAAACTGTTTTTT	CAWSGDRGEKLFF
many	TRBV5-1	TRBD1	TRBJ1-6	TGCGCCAGCAACGACAGGGCGGATTCACCCCTCCACTTT	CASNDRADSPLHF
many	TRBV3-1	-	TRBJ2-5	TGTGCCAGCAGCCGCCTCGCGGTGGTGGTCGAGACCCAGTACTTC	CASSRLAVVVETQYF
-	TRBV28	TRBD1	TRBJ1-5	TGTGCCCGCAGTTTAGGGACAGGGCATCAGCCCCAGCATTTT	CARSLGTGHQPQHF
many	TRBV19	-	TRBJ1-5	TGTGCCAGTGGACGGATGTGGGGTCAGCCCCAGCATTTT	CASGRMWGQPQHF
many	TRBV6-2/TRBV6-3	TRBD1	TRBJ2-2	TGTGCCAGCAGTTATTGGCCCCCGGGACAGGGCGTCACCGGGGAGCTGTTTTTT	CASSYWPPGQGVTGELFF
few	TRBV24-1	TRBD2	TRBJ2-1	TGTGCCACCAGTGATTTCAAGCTGGGACTAGCGGGAGTCACCTACAATGAGCAGTTCTTC	CATSDFKLGLAGVTYNEQFF
-	TRBV6-2/TRBV6-3	-	TRBJ1-2	TGTGCCAGCAGTGCTTTACAGGGCGGCGATGGCTACACCTTC	CASSALQGGDGYTF
-	TRBV11-2	-	TRBJ2-7	TGTGCCAGCAGCCAGGGGGGGGAAACCTACGAGCAGTACTTC	CASSQGGETYEQYF
many	TRBV12-3/TRBV12-4	-	TRBJ1-2	TGTGCCAGCAGTTTGGCCCCATCGGTTTATGGCTACACCTTC	CASSLAPSVYGYTF
-	TRBV27	TRBD1	TRBJ1-2	TGTGCCAGCAGTCCTTCAACAGGGGACCCCGACGGCTACACCTTC	CASSPSTGDPDGYTF
few	TRBV7-2	-	TRBJ2-7	TGTGCCAGCAGCTTAGCCCGAGGCGAGGGATCCTACGAGCAGTACTTC	CASSLARGEGSYEQYF
many	TRBV28	TRBD1	TRBJ2-7	TGTGCCAGCAGTTTTCTATACAGGGGAACCTACGAGCAGTACTTC	CASSFLYRGTYEQYF
many	TRBV12-3/TRBV12-4	-	TRBJ1-6	TGTGCCAGCAGACCGCGACAGAATTCACCCCTCCACTTT	CASRPRQNSPLHF
many	TRBV30	-	TRBJ1-1	TGTGCCTGGAGTGTACTGGACACTGAAGCTTTCTTT	CAWSVLDTEAFF
many	TRBV27	-	TRBJ1-5	TGTGCCAGCAGTATCAGAAGCAATCAGCCCCAGCATTTT	CASSIRSNQPQHF
many	TRBV6-1	TRBD2	TRBJ2-7	TGTGCCGCGGGTCGGGGGGCCTACGAGCAGTACTTC	CAAGRGAYEQYF
many	TRBV12-3/TRBV12-4	TRBD2	TRBJ2-7	TGTGCCAGCAGTTTAGCGAAACTAGCGGGAGCGGGTGACGAGCAGTACTTC	CASSLAKLAGAGDEQYF
-	TRBV27	-	TRBJ2-2	TGTGCCAGCAGTCCCATACCGGGAGCAGGGGAGCTGTTTTTT	CASSPIPGAGELFF
-	TRBV6-1	TRBD1	TRBJ2-5	TGTGCCAGCCAAACAGGGGGCGGCCAAGAGACCCAGTACTTC	CASQTGGGQETQYF